These 30 T cell receptor beta chains originate from one sample sequenced in a study of shared clonotypes between healthy human individuals. Sequencing was performed with immunoSEQ multiplex PCR; in TCRdb, only in-frame clones are kept and a portion is missing. The table shows fewer than 850,000 clones, with roughly 88% occurring only once. Sequenced: memory CD8+ T cells from PBMCs. Described subset: CD45RO+ cells pooled with CCR7-negative TemRA cells. These TCRs come from a man aged 18 to 30 in good health. Some clones in this sample may be carry-over from other donors' samples.

This rearrangement joins TRBV11-2 to TRBJ2-7; D is unresolved. Trimming stripped 1 base from V and 3 bases from J, with 10 bases between. The CDR3 spans 14 residues. Germline CDR1 is SGHAT and CDR2 is FQNNGV. The CDR3 is CASSLGADYYEQYF. CDR3 DNA sequence: TGTGCCAGCAGCTTAGGGGCAGATTACTACGAGCAGTACTTC.

This rearrangement joins TRBV28 to TRBJ1-2, with D perhaps TRBD1 (5 bases). Trimming removed 2 bases from V and 5 bases from J, with 15 bases in between. This CDR3 comprises 15 residues. Germline values: CDR1 MDHEN, CDR2 SYDVKM. In nucleotides, the CDR3 is TGTGCCAGCAGTTTAGGAACCGGGACCGGGTATGGCTACACCTTC. Translated, it gives CASSLGTGTGYGYTF.

This clone was counted a single time. The chain employs TRBV11-2 and TRBJ2-3; D is perhaps TRBD1 or TRBD2 (5 bases each). The CDR3 loop spans 17 amino acids. V lost 4 bases, J lost 0 bases, and 17 bases lay in between. Per the germline V gene, CDR1 is SGHAT and CDR2 is FQNNGV. CDR3 in DNA: TGTGCCAGCAGCTCGAGGGACCTCAACCCCAGCACAGATACGCAGTATTTT. Translating gives CASSSRDLNPSTDTQYF. Based on the CDR3 plus reference TRBV11-2 and TRBJ2-3, the full variable domain is EAGVAQSPRYKIIEKRQSVAFWCNPISGHATLYWYQQILGQGPKLLIQFQNNGVVDDSQLPKDRFSAERLKGVDSTLKIQPAKLEDSAVYLCASSSRDLNPSTDTQYFGPGTRLTVL.

This chain links TRBV11-2 with TRBJ2-5, with 12 bases identical to TRBD2. The DNA end is more similar to TRBJ2-7, so the J call may be wrong. This CDR3 is 18 amino acids long. Per the germline V gene, CDR1 is SGHAT and CDR2 is FQNNGV. This CDR3 is CASSLEKRLAGEDYEQYF. The CDR3 DNA sequence: TGTGCCAGCAGCTTAGAGAAACGACTAGCGGGAGAGGACTACGAGCAGTACTTC.

CDR3 sequence: CASSLLQARGDTEAFF. In DNA, the CDR3 is TGTGCCAGCAGTTTATTGCAGGCCCGCGGGGACACTGAAGCTTTCTTT. The chain combines TRBV28 with TRBJ1-1; D ambiguous. CDR1 is MDHEN, CDR2 SYDVKM, per germline. The V end was cut by 1 base, the J end by 3 bases, with 15 bases between. This CDR3 comprises 16 residues.

The gene calls are TRBV19 and TRBJ1-5; D ambiguous. Germline V CDR1 and CDR2: LNHDA, SQIVND (reference sequence). V was cut by 2 bases and J by 0 bases, with 20 bases left in between. CDR3 length: 19 residues. CDR3 sequence reads: CASSIPQTVVEYSNQPQHF. The DNA for the CDR3 is TGTGCCAGTAGTATACCCCAGACGGTGGTGGAATATAGCAATCAGCCCCAGCATTTT. The full variable domain, rest sourced from reference TRBV19 and TRBJ1-5, is DGGITQSPKYLFRKEGQNVTLSCEQNLNHDAMYWYRQDPGQGLRLIYYSQIVNDFQKGDIAEGYSVSREKKESFPLTVTSAQKNPTAFYLCASSIPQTVVEYSNQPQHFGDGTRLSIL.

The J gene is TRBJ1-1, the V gene TRBV11-2, with D unresolved. Germline V lookup: CDR1 SGHAT, CDR2 FQNNGV. CDR3 length: 14 amino acids. Trimming took off 5 bases at V and 4 bases at J, with 14 bases between the two ends. In DNA, the CDR3 is TGTGCCAGCAGCAAAATTTCTCCCGGCACTGAAGCTTTCTTT. Protein product: CASSKISPGTEAFF.

The rearrangement uses TRBV6-5 and TRBJ2-7; a weak D match, TRBD1 (6 bases). Trimming pared 0 bases from V and 0 bases from J, leaving 12 bases between. Germline lookup yields CDR1 MNHEY and CDR2 SVGAGI. The CDR3 loop spans 16 amino acids. CDR3 protein: CASSYSAGASSYEQYF. CDR3 sequence (DNA): TGTGCCAGCAGTTACTCCGCAGGGGCTAGCTCCTACGAGCAGTACTTC.

The V and J genes are TRBV16 and TRBJ1-1; D may be TRBD1 (6 bases). The CDR3 length is 15 residues. The V end lost 0 bases, the J end lost 1 base, and 9 bases lay between the germline ends. The germline gives CDR1 KGHSY, CDR2 FQNENV. The CDR3 sequence: CASSQSRGTNTEAFF. The DNA of the CDR3 is TGTGCCAGCAGCCAATCGAGGGGGACGAACACTGAAGCTTTCTTT.

Comments on this clone: The same CDR3 is also encoded by other DNA sequences in this sample. The chain is built from TRBV9 and TRBJ1-1; D not certain. With 4 bases removed from V and 0 bases from J, the gap between germline ends came to 4 bases. The CDR3 extends over 12 amino acids. CDR1 and CDR2 from the germline V gene are SGDLS and YYNGEE. In DNA, the CDR3 is TGTGCCAGCAGCCCTATGAACACTGAAGCTTTCTTT. This encodes CASSPMNTEAFF. Variable domain in full (rest from reference TRBV9 and TRBJ1-1): DSGVTQTPKHLITATGQRVTLRCSPRSGDLSVYWYQQSLDQGLQFLIQYYNGEERAKGNILERFSAQQFPDLHSELNLSSLELGDSALYFCASSPMNTEAFFGQGTRLTVV.

The chain recombines TRBV28 with TRBJ2-5; tentative D call: TRBD1 (6 bases). Germline V gene lookup returns CDR1 MDHEN and CDR2 SYDVKM. Trimming pared 7 bases from V and 11 bases from J, leaving 23 bases between. The CDR3 is 14 amino acids. CDR3 sequence (DNA): TGTGCCAGCACCTTAACCGGGACAACTGGGGAGCAGTACTTC. It is translated as CASTLTGTTGEQYF.

The chain has TRBV4-1 and TRBJ1-2, with 8 bases aligning to TRBD1. CDR3 size: 15 residues. After removal of 2 bases from V and 4 bases from J, the junction contained 6 bases not matched to a gene. In germline, CDR1 is MGHRA, CDR2 YSYEKL. In nucleotides, the CDR3 is TGCGCCAGCAGCCAAATCGGACAGGGCGTCTATGGCTACACCTTC. Its translation is CASSQIGQGVYGYTF.

Many counts were recorded for this clone. V and J are TRBV7-6 and TRBJ2-7, with D maybe TRBD1 (6 bases). The germline V gene has CDR1 SGHVS and CDR2 FNYEAQ. The germline V and J ends were trimmed by 4 bases and 4 bases, with 8 bases remaining between them. The CDR3 loop spans 12 amino acids. The CDR3 DNA reads as TGTGCCAGCAGCTCCGGACAGTACGAGCAGTACTTC. Amino acids: CASSSGQYEQYF.

With respect to this clone: Different DNA sequences within this sample yield the same CDR3. This chain connects TRBV27 to TRBJ2-5, with a possible D match to TRBD2 (5 bases). The CDR3 has 13 amino acids. Germline V lookup: CDR1 MNHEY, CDR2 SMNVEV (reference sequence). V was clipped by 2 bases and J by 5 bases, with 9 bases between them. CDR3 protein: CASSLLGGETQYF. DNA of the CDR3: TGTGCCAGCAGTTTACTAGGCGGGGAGACCCAGTACTTC.

The rearrangement joins TRBV13 to TRBJ2-1; TRBD2 agrees at 9 bases. CDR3 length equals 18 residues. The V and J ends lost 2 bases and 2 bases, in that order; junction bases with no gene match: 10. From germline, CDR1 is PRHDT and CDR2 FYEKMQ (reference sequence). CDR3 coding DNA: TGTGCCAGCAGCTTAACAATGATAGCGGGAGTTACCTACAATGAGCAGTTCTTC. Amino acids: CASSLTMIAGVTYNEQFF.

This chain uses TRBV5-4 with TRBJ2-7; TRBD2 might be the D (6 bases). V lost 5 bases, J lost 2 bases, and 14 bases lay in between. The V gene's germline CDR1 is SGHNT and CDR2 YYREEE (reference sequence). CDR3 length equals 14 residues. CDR3 sequence reads: CASREGLLTYEQYF. As DNA, the CDR3 is TGTGCCAGCAGGGAGGGCCTGTTAACCTACGAGCAGTACTTC.

Turning to this clone: One end of the junction does not line up with germline, which may come from a read error. This sequence joins TRBV6-5 and TRBJ1-4; D is unclear. This CDR3 comprises 11 residues. Germline V gives CDR1 MNHEY, CDR2 SVGAGI. The CDR3 region is CASTLGEKLFF. The CDR3 nucleotides are TGTGCTAGCACTTTAGGCGAAAAACTGTTTTTT.

In DNA form, the CDR3 reads TGCAGCGTAGGACAGGGGATCCAAGAGACCCAGTACTTC. Translated, it gives CSVGQGIQETQYF. The chain recombines TRBV29-1 with TRBJ2-5, with 9 bases aligning to TRBD1. The CDR3 spans 13 residues. V trimming: 6 bases; J trimming: 1 base; junction bases outside the gene matches: 3. Germline lookup yields CDR1 SQVTM and CDR2 ANQGSEA.

On this clone: Other DNA sequences within the sample encode an identical CDR3. The genes are TRBV6-5 and TRBJ2-2; D unclear. This CDR3 is 12 amino acids long. Germline loops: CDR1 MNHEY, CDR2 SVGAGI. Trimming took off 0 bases at V and 7 bases at J, with 3 bases between the two ends. CDR3 residues: CASSYSGGELFF. In DNA form, the CDR3 reads TGTGCCAGCAGTTACTCAGGCGGGGAGCTGTTTTTT.

The chain recombines TRBV7-9 with TRBJ1-1; TRBD1 is a possible D gene (5 bases). The CDR3 consists of 12 residues. The germline CDR1 and CDR2 sequences are SEHNR and FQNEAQ (reference sequence). The V and J ends lost 5 bases and 4 bases respectively, with 8 bases between them. This CDR3 reads CASSRQGTEAFF. The CDR3 nucleotides read TGTGCCAGCAGCCGCCAGGGCACTGAAGCTTTCTTT.

On this clone: Different DNA sequences within this sample yield the same CDR3. The CDR3 DNA sequence: TGCGCCAGCAGCTTGGTGGGGACAGCCTACGAGCAGTACTTC. Its protein is CASSLVGTAYEQYF. This rearrangement joins TRBV5-1 to TRBJ2-7; 7 nucleotides line up with TRBD1. CDR3 length: 14 residues. Per germline, CDR1 SGHRS and CDR2 YFSETQ. With 0 bases clipped from V and 2 bases from J, the junction kept 2 bases outside the gene matches. Full variable domain (remainder filled in from reference TRBV5-1 and TRBJ2-7): KAGVTQTPRYLIKTRGQQVTLSCSPISGHRSVSWYQQTPGQGLQFLFEYFSETQRNKGNFPGRFSGRQFSNSRSEMNVSTLELGDSALYLCASSLVGTAYEQYFGPGTRLTVT.

The CDR3: CASSITETGFQYF. In nucleotides, the CDR3 is TGTGCCAGTAGTATAACCGAGACAGGTTTTCAGTACTTC. J is TRBJ2-4 and V is TRBV19, with a tentative D call TRBD1 (6 bases). With 2 bases removed from V and 11 bases from J, the gap between germline ends came to 13 bases. Per the germline V gene, CDR1 is LNHDA and CDR2 is SQIVND (reference sequence). The CDR3 extends over 13 amino acids.

The gene calls are TRBV7-9 and TRBJ2-7; D could derive from TRBD1 or TRBD2 (5 bases each). V was shortened by 1 base and J by 1 base, with 17 bases between the two germline ends. The germline V gene has CDR1 SEHNR and CDR2 FQNEAQ (reference sequence). The CDR3 consists of 17 residues. DNA for the CDR3: TGTGCCAGCAGCTTAGTCGGGGCAGGGTGGGATTCCTACGAGCAGTACTTC. Protein: CASSLVGAGWDSYEQYF.

The chain links TRBV4-1 to TRBJ2-1; no clear D gene. Trimming took 0 bases from V and 3 from J, leaving 9 bases between them. Per the germline V gene, CDR1 is MGHRA and CDR2 is YSYEKL. The CDR3 runs to 15 residues. The CDR3 DNA follows: TGCGCCAGCAGCCAAGATAACTTAGTCTACAATGAGCAGTTCTTC. Protein product: CASSQDNLVYNEQFF.

The rearrangement uses TRBV7-2 and TRBJ2-5; D unclear. In germline, CDR1 is SGHTA, CDR2 FQGNSA. The length of the CDR3 is 11 residues. V was clipped by 3 bases and J by 11 bases, with 10 bases between them. In DNA, the CDR3 is TGTGCCAGCAGCTTGCCCCTTGGGCAGTACTTC. Its protein is CASSLPLGQYF.

The chain joins TRBV28 to TRBJ2-7, with TRBD2 identical over 9 bases. This CDR3 is built from 15 residues. V was pared by 3 bases and J by 5 bases, with 8 bases of the junction left unmatched. Germline V gene sequence: CDR1 MDHEN, CDR2 SYDVKM. CDR3 sequence reads: CASSLLAGIEDEQYF. In DNA form, the CDR3 reads TGTGCCAGCAGTTTGCTAGCGGGAATAGAGGACGAGCAGTACTTC.

The gene calls are TRBV6-1 and TRBJ2-5, with TRBD1 identical over 7 bases. The J call may be in error: the DNA end matches TRBJ2-7 better. This CDR3 region has 17 residues. The germline V gene has CDR1 MNHNS and CDR2 SASEGT. The CDR3 DNA reads TGTGCCAGCAGTGAAAACATCGGGACAGAAAGCTCCTACGAGCAGTACTTC. Translating it yields CASSENIGTESSYEQYF.

This clone was picked up one time. The chain is built from TRBV7-9 and TRBJ2-1, with TRBD2 matching 12 bases. The V gene end was trimmed by 2 bases and the J gene end by 8 bases; junction bases not matched to a gene: 4. Germline CDR1 is SEHNR and CDR2 is FQNEAQ (reference sequence). This CDR3 comprises 15 residues. In DNA form, the CDR3 reads TGTGCCAGCAGCTTACTAGCGGGAGGGCCCGATGAGCAGTTCTTC. Translating gives CASSLLAGGPDEQFF.

This clone occurred once. The V gene is TRBV6-5, the J gene TRBJ1-1; 8 bases agree with TRBD1. The V gene's germline CDR1 is MNHEY and CDR2 SVGAGI. The CDR3 length is 13 residues. The trim removed 3 bases at V and 4 bases at J, leaving 1 base unmatched. CDR3 nucleotide sequence: TGTGCCAGCAGTTATGGGACAGGCACTGAAGCTTTCTTT. This gives the protein CASSYGTGTEAFF.

The chain carries TRBV4-1 and TRBJ2-1; 10 positions match TRBD2. The CDR3 totals 15 residues. The junction had 5 bases not matched to a gene; V was cut back by 5 bases and J by 4 bases. The germline gives CDR1 MGHRA, CDR2 YSYEKL. As DNA, the CDR3 is TGCGCCAGCAGCGTCCTGACTAGCGGGTACAATGAGCAGTTCTTC. Translation gives CASSVLTSGYNEQFF.